Presented here are 21 T cell receptor beta chains from one specimen sequenced in a study of T cells in Graves' hyperthyroidism and ophthalmopathy. Amplified regions were TCR beta CDR3 sequences from RNA transcripts. RT-PCR in the first round (using the HTBI primer set) targeted the TCR CDR3. TCRdb analysed the multiplex PCR reads with MiXCR anew, one entry per CDR3 protein. The sample lists about 560,000 distinct CDR3 sequences, 15% to 18% seen once, with 6.5% to 8% in the top ten. Sequenced material: blood. These receptors originate from a woman aged 25-40 years with Graves' hyperthyroidism.

With regard to this clonotype: A junction end diverges from the germline sequence, so it may reflect a read error. The rearrangement joins TRBV7-7 to TRBJ2-3; D remains unclear. The CDR3 is made up of 15 amino acids. Germline V gene sequence: CDR1 SSHAT, CDR2 FNYEAQ (reference sequence). CDR3 DNA sequence: TGTGCTAGCAGCTACGAAATAGGATGGACAGATACGCAGTATTTT. It translates to CASSYEIGWTDTQYF.

This clonotype has more than one count but fewer than ten. The chain couples TRBV6-1 to TRBJ2-3; perhaps TRBD2 as D (6 bases). The CDR3 covers 19 residues. Germline V gene sequence: CDR1 MNHNS, CDR2 SASEGT. V dropped 7 bases and J dropped 0 bases, with 26 bases sitting between them. The CDR3 DNA is TGTGCCAGCAATGACCCGGGACCCGGGGGTTGGACTAGCACAGATACGCAGTATTTT. Translating gives CASNDPGPGGWTSTDTQYF.

This clonotype came up many times. The chain is built from TRBV12-3 or TRBV12-4 and TRBJ2-2; 7 bases fit TRBD2. CDR3 length: 14 residues. Unmatched junction bases numbered 10, after V lost 11 bases and J lost 4 bases. The CDR3 here is CASASGTVTGELFF. The CDR3 DNA sequence: TGTGCCTCTGCCAGCGGGACCGTCACCGGGGAGCTGTTTTTT.

This clonotype was seen repeatedly, ten times or more. The V and J genes are TRBV6-1 and TRBJ2-7; 10 bases agree with TRBD1. The CDR3 has 15 residues. The germline gives CDR1 MNHNS, CDR2 SASEGT. Germline trimming cut 5 bases from V and 4 bases from J; bases unmatched to any gene: 8. The CDR3 is CASSFHRTGGYEQYF. CDR3 DNA: TGTGCCAGCAGTTTCCATAGGACAGGGGGTTACGAGCAGTACTTC.

This clonotype has more than one count but fewer than ten. This rearrangement joins TRBV29-1 to TRBJ1-2, with no clear D. Deletions cut 0 bases from V and 5 bases from J, with 13 bases between. Per germline, CDR1 SQVTM and CDR2 ANQGSEA. The CDR3 is 14 amino acids. CDR3 protein: CSVEEVLGAYGYTF. CDR3 DNA sequence: TGCAGCGTTGAAGAAGTACTTGGCGCTTATGGCTACACCTTC.

The sample holds many counts of this clonotype. The V call is TRBV20-1, the J call TRBJ1-5; TRBD1 matches at 10 bases. The trim removed 5 bases at V and 5 bases at J, leaving 6 bases unmatched. Germline CDR1 DFQATT, CDR2 SNEGSKA (reference sequence). The CDR3 totals 14 residues. The CDR3 here is CSARGGTGDQPQHF. The CDR3 nucleotides read TGCAGTGCTCGGGGGGGGACAGGGGATCAGCCCCAGCATTTT.

This clonotype was detected ten times or more. V gene TRBV27 combines with J gene TRBJ2-3; D might be TRBD1 (5 bases). The V gene's germline CDR1 is MNHEY and CDR2 SMNVEV (reference sequence). V was trimmed by 5 bases and J by 0 bases, leaving 15 bases between them. The CDR3 extends over 16 amino acids. In DNA form, the CDR3 reads TGTGCCAGCAGTAAGGACAACAGCCCTAGCACAGATACGCAGTATTTT. Its protein product is CASSKDNSPSTDTQYF.

This clonotype was seen a handful of times. The chain links TRBV29-1 to TRBJ1-4, with D perhaps matching TRBD1 (5 bases). V was shortened by 7 bases and J by 4 bases, with 10 bases between the two germline ends. Germline lookup yields CDR1 SQVTM and CDR2 ANQGSEA. This CDR3 is 12 amino acids long. The DNA of the CDR3 is TGCAGCGCCAGGGCGTTTAATGAAAAACTGTTTTTT. This codes for CSARAFNEKLFF. The full variable domain, in which reference TRBV29-1 and TRBJ1-4 provide the parts outside the CDR3, is SAVISQKPSRDICQRGTSLTIQCQVDSQVTMMFWYRQQPGQSLTLIATANQGSEATYESGFVIDKFPISRPNLTFSTLTVSNMSPEDSSIYLCSARAFNEKLFFGSGTQLSVL.

The rearrangement uses TRBV4-2 and TRBJ1-3; D gene ambiguous. The CDR3 sequence is 17 residues long. Germline CDR1 and CDR2: LGHNA and YNFKEQ. Trimming took 0 bases from V and 2 from J, leaving 14 bases between them. The CDR3 is CASSQDNRDWAGNTIYF. CDR3 DNA sequence: TGTGCCAGCAGCCAAGATAACCGGGATTGGGCTGGAAACACCATATATTTT.

This clonotype has ten or more counts. The CDR3 reads CASSPTVKDTEAFF. CDR3 DNA sequence: TGTGCCAGCTCTCCGACAGTGAAGGACACTGAAGCTTTCTTT. This chain joins TRBV18 and TRBJ1-1; D might be TRBD1 (5 bases). In germline, CDR1 is KGHSH, CDR2 LQKENI. Trimming stripped 6 bases from V and 3 bases from J, with 14 bases between. This CDR3 spans 14 amino acids. Filled out from reference TRBV18 and TRBJ1-1, the complete variable domain reads NAGVMQNPRHLVRRRGQEARLRCSPMKGHSHVYWYRQLPEEGLKFMVYLQKENIIDESGMPKERFSAEFPKEGPSILRIQQVVRGDSAAYFCASSPTVKDTEAFFGQGTRLTVV.

Many counts were recorded for this clonotype. The CDR3, as DNA: TGTGCCAGCAGCTGGGGCAGGGATCAGCCCCAGCATTTT. Residues: CASSWGRDQPQHF. The chain has TRBV7-2 and TRBJ1-5; D perhaps matches TRBD1 (5 bases). Germline assignment: CDR1 SGHTA and CDR2 FQGNSA. V lost 4 bases to trimming and J lost 5 bases, with 9 bases between them. This CDR3 region has 13 residues.

The chain carries TRBV25-1 and TRBJ2-1; 9 bases fit TRBD2. The CDR3 length is 14 residues. The J segment lost 9 bases and the V segment lost 0 bases, leaving 3 bases of the junction unmatched. The germline V gene has CDR1 MGHDK and CDR2 SYGVNS. CDR3 nucleotide sequence: TGTGCCAGCAGTGAATACGTAGCGGGAGTTGAGCAGTTCTTC. Translating gives CASSEYVAGVEQFF.

This clonotype has more than one count but fewer than ten. This chain links TRBV7-2 with TRBJ2-1; 10 positions agree with TRBD2. The CDR3 length is 16 residues. With V trimmed by 4 bases and J by 6 bases, 9 bases remained unmatched. Looked up from germline, CDR1 is SGHTA and CDR2 is FQGNSA. The CDR3 here is CASSSRGSSGGNEQFF. The CDR3 nucleotides are TGTGCCAGCAGCTCCCGCGGCTCTAGCGGGGGCAATGAGCAGTTCTTC.

The chain couples TRBV12-3 or TRBV12-4 to TRBJ2-7; TRBD2 agrees at 7 bases. The CDR3 covers 14 residues. Trimming removed 7 bases from V and 0 bases from J; junction bases left unmatched: 6. CDR3 bases: TGTGCCAGCACCCCCGGGGGGAGCTCCTACGAGCAGTACTTC. It yields the protein CASTPGGSSYEQYF.

V gene TRBV7-9 combines with J gene TRBJ2-1; 7 bases align to TRBD2. This CDR3 spans 16 amino acids. Germline V gives CDR1 SEHNR, CDR2 FQNEAQ (reference sequence). V lost 5 bases, J lost 1 base, and 8 bases stayed unmatched. The CDR3 here is CASSLEWRESYNEQFF. The CDR3 nucleotides are TGTGCCAGCAGCCTGGAATGGCGGGAGTCCTACAATGAGCAGTTCTTC.

The V and J genes are TRBV25-1 and TRBJ1-1; D gene unclear. The V and J ends lost 7 bases and 4 bases respectively, with 13 bases between them. The germline V gene has CDR1 MGHDK and CDR2 SYGVNS. The CDR3 spans 13 residues. The CDR3 nucleotides are TGTGCCAGCATCGGGCCGTGGGGCACTGAAGCTTTCTTT. It translates to CASIGPWGTEAFF.

For the CDR3, the DNA is TGTGCCAGTAGTATTACGCTAGCGGGAGATAGCGAGCAGTACTTC. Amino acid sequence: CASSITLAGDSEQYF. The chain couples TRBV19 to TRBJ2-7; 10 nucleotides line up with TRBD2. From germline, CDR1 is LNHDA and CDR2 SQIVND (reference sequence). The CDR3 has 15 amino acids. The junction had 8 bases not matched to a gene; V was cut back by 3 bases and J by 6 bases.

The rearrangement uses TRBV7-2 and TRBJ2-5; 7 bases fit TRBD2. Trimming removed 2 bases from V and 13 bases from J; junction bases left unmatched: 13. CDR1 SGHTA and CDR2 FQGNSA come from the germline V gene. There are 14 residues in the CDR3. CDR3 nucleotide sequence: TGTGCCAGCAGCTTAAGAGGGGAGGGGAGGGCTTGGTACTTC. Its translation: CASSLRGEGRAWYF.

V gene TRBV28 combines with J gene TRBJ2-7; the match to TRBD1 covers 9 bases. V shed 6 bases, J shed 5 bases, and the junction held 11 bases outside the gene matches. Germline CDR1 is MDHEN and CDR2 is SYDVKM. The length of the CDR3 is 15 residues. The CDR3 loop reads CASSLPGTGRDEQYF. DNA of the CDR3: TGTGCCAGCAGCCTTCCCGGGACAGGGAGGGACGAGCAGTACTTC.

This clonotype was seen at least ten times. The V call is TRBV10-3, the J call TRBJ1-2; D unclear. The CDR3 sequence is 12 residues long. Germline CDR1 is ENHRY and CDR2 is SYGVKD. V shed 2 bases and J shed 8 bases, with 9 bases lying between them. CDR3 sequence (DNA): TGTGCCATCAGTGAGCTAACGGAGGGCTACACCTTC. Protein sequence: CAISELTEGYTF.

The chain employs TRBV20-1 and TRBJ1-5; D uncertain. V gave up 0 bases and J gave up 3 bases, with 12 bases separating them. The CDR3 runs 15 residues. From germline, CDR1 is DFQATT and CDR2 SNEGSKA (reference sequence). The CDR3 sequence: CSARELAGVNQPQHF. The DNA of the CDR3 is TGCAGTGCTAGAGAGCTCGCCGGGGTCAATCAGCCCCAGCATTTT.